This is a list of T cell receptor beta chains from one sample in a study of blood T cell repertoires in COVID-19. TCRdb's copy holds only in-frame clones and misses some; the assay was immunoSEQ multiplex PCR. The sample consists of approximately 130,000 clones, about 87% of them appearing once. Sequences were obtained from peripheral blood. Every receptor here comes from a woman aged 50 to 60 with acute or convalescent COVID-19. Both conserved end residues are part of each CDR3. D genes are given only for firm matches.

d_gene: .
len: 14
j_gene: TRBJ1-1
v_gene: TRBV19
CDR3nt: TGTGCCAGTAAGTTTTCACCAGGTCACTCTGAAGCTTTCTTT
CDR3aa: CASKFSPGHSEAFF

d_gene: TRBD2
len: 15
j_gene: TRBJ2-7
v_gene: TRBV7-2
CDR3nt: TGTGCCAGCAGCCTTTTAGCGGGAAGGGTCCACGAGCAGTACTTC
CDR3aa: CASSLLAGRVHEQYF

d_gene: .
len: 15
j_gene: TRBJ1-5
v_gene: TRBV27
CDR3nt: TGTGCCAGCAGTCCCCTAACGGCGGGCAATCAGCCCCAGCATTTT
CDR3aa: CASSPLTAGNQPQHF

d_gene: TRBD1
len: 14
j_gene: TRBJ1-3
v_gene: TRBV2
CDR3nt: TGTGCCAGCAGTGGGGGACAGTACGGAAACACCATATATTTT
CDR3aa: CASSGGQYGNTIYF

d_gene: .
len: 16
j_gene: TRBJ1-1
v_gene: TRBV5-6
CDR3nt: TGTGCCAGCAGCTTGGCTGGGGGCGGTACGAACACTGAAGCTTTCTTT
CDR3aa: CASSLAGGGTNTEAFF

d_gene: .
len: 13
j_gene: TRBJ1-2
v_gene: TRBV19
CDR3nt: TGTGCCAGTAGTAGTATCGTAAACTATGGCTACACCTTC
CDR3aa: CASSSIVNYGYTF

d_gene: TRBD1
len: 14
j_gene: TRBJ2-2
v_gene: TRBV12-5
CDR3nt: TGTGCTAGTGGTTTCGCAGGGGGCACCGGGGAGCTGTTTTTT
CDR3aa: CASGFAGGTGELFF

d_gene: .
len: 14
j_gene: TRBJ2-3
v_gene: TRBV12-5
CDR3nt: TGTGCTAGTGGTTCGGGAGCGTCCACAGATACGCAGTATTTT
CDR3aa: CASGSGASTDTQYF

d_gene: .
len: 13
j_gene: TRBJ1-6
v_gene: TRBV18
CDR3nt: TGTGCCAGCTCACCTACGACATTTTCACCCCTCCACTTT
CDR3aa: CASSPTTFSPLHF

d_gene: .
len: 13
j_gene: TRBJ1-5
v_gene: TRBV7-8
CDR3nt: TGTGCCAGCAGCTCCCAGAGCAATCAGCCCCAGCATTTT
CDR3aa: CASSSQSNQPQHF

d_gene: .
len: 15
j_gene: TRBJ1-2
v_gene: TRBV6-5
CDR3nt: TGTGCCAGCAGTCGAGTGGGGGGAGCGGTGCACGGCTACACCTTC
CDR3aa: CASSRVGGAVHGYTF

d_gene: .
len: 15
j_gene: TRBJ2-7
v_gene: TRBV7-2
CDR3nt: TGTGCCAGCGCCGCATCAACAGGGCCGGTAGACGAGCAGTACTTC
CDR3aa: CASAASTGPVDEQYF

d_gene: TRBD1
len: 14
j_gene: TRBJ1-1
v_gene: TRBV5-1
CDR3nt: TGCGCCAGCAGCGGGCAGGGGGCGTACACTGAAGCTTTCTTT
CDR3aa: CASSGQGAYTEAFF

d_gene: .
len: 14
j_gene: TRBJ1-6
v_gene: TRBV7-8
CDR3nt: TGTGCCAGCAGCTTAGAACAGGGTCGTGCACCCCTCCACTTT
CDR3aa: CASSLEQGRAPLHF